These 31 T cell receptor beta chains came from one sample sequenced in a study of T cell responses to AZD1222 COVID-19 vaccine (dated by TCRdb to about 2021). The meaning of the sample's time point label: about 28 days (+/-7) after the second vaccine dose. Library creation used the immunoSEQ multiplex PCR assay. What TCRdb holds here is the immuneACCESS table cut down to in-frame rearrangements. Part of the clones is not present; checked against another copy, under half of the missing clones reflect an unresolved V gene, and the others are unexplained. Here the sample has over 150,000 clones; 80% to 90% occur a single time. The leading ten clones occupy around 10% of the sample. The sample was peripheral blood, taken 28 days after the second AZD1222 dose. Receptors were obtained from an adult who received the AZD1222 COVID-19 vaccine.

Regarding this clone: The junction and the germline gene differ at one end; a read error may be behind it. The chain is built from TRBV29-1 and TRBJ1-5; a possible D gene is TRBD1 (6 bases). The CDR3 sequence is 13 residues long. CDR1 and CDR2 from the germline V gene are SQVTM and ANQGSEA. CDR3 protein: CSVGGGSNQPQHF. CDR3 coding DNA: TGCAGCGTTGGAGGGGGAAGCAATCAGCCTCAGCATTTT.

J is TRBJ2-7 and V is TRBV5-6; possibly TRBD1 for D (6 bases). V dropped 4 bases and J dropped 2 bases, with 16 bases sitting between them. Germline CDR1 reads SGHDT; CDR2 reads YYEEEE. This CDR3 has 15 amino acids. CDR3 nucleotides: TGTGCCAGCAGCGATCCAACAGGGTGGGCCTACGAGCAGTACTTC. Amino acid sequence: CASSDPTGWAYEQYF.

CDR3 amino acids: CASSQGVGRVNYGYTF. CDR3 in DNA: TGTGCCAGCAGCCAAGGCGTGGGCAGGGTCAACTATGGCTACACCTTC. The rearrangement links TRBV3-1 (or the pseudogene TRBV3-2) to TRBJ1-2; D might be TRBD1 (5 bases). V lost 1 base, J lost 2 bases, and 14 bases lay in between. In germline, CDR1 is LGHDT, CDR2 YNNKEL (reference sequence). This CDR3 has 16 residues.

Points on this clone: Compared with germline, one end of the junction differs, possibly owing to a read error. CDR3 loop: CATSFLGGGQPQHF. The CDR3 nucleotides read TGTGCCACCAGTTTTTTGGGAGGAGGTCAGCCCCAGCATTTT. The V call is TRBV6-5, the J call TRBJ1-5; no clear D gene. Germline V CDR1 and CDR2: MNHEY, SVGAGI. The CDR3 totals 14 residues.

V is TRBV14 and J is TRBJ1-1; no clear D. The CDR3 loop spans 16 amino acids. CDR1 is SGHDN and CDR2 is FVKESK in the germline V gene. V dropped 5 bases and J dropped 0 bases, with 16 bases sitting between them. The DNA for the CDR3 is TGTGCCAGCAGCAAGGACGACTTTCTTTTGAACACTGAAGCTTTCTTT. This encodes CASSKDDFLLNTEAFF.

The genes are TRBV2 and TRBJ2-1; maybe TRBD2 (5 bases). The CDR3 is 12 residues long. The germline V and J ends were trimmed by 5 bases and 8 bases, with 10 bases remaining between them. Germline CDR1 reads SNHLY; CDR2 reads FYNNEI. The CDR3 spells CASSKGLDEQFF. CDR3 DNA: TGTGCCAGCAGTAAAGGACTGGATGAGCAGTTCTTC.

V gene TRBV7-2 combines with J gene TRBJ1-2; D uncertain. Germline CDR1 is SGHTA and CDR2 is FQGNSA. This CDR3 has 15 amino acids. V was clipped by 5 bases and J by 9 bases, with 22 bases between them. The CDR3 DNA is TGTGCCAGCAGCGCCGTGGCAGCAAACCCTATGAGCTACACCTTC. It codes for CASSAVAANPMSYTF.

This chain links TRBV5-1 with TRBJ2-5, with D perhaps matching TRBD2 (5 bases). CDR3 length: 14 amino acids. V was shortened by 4 bases and J by 2 bases, with 12 bases between the two germline ends. Per germline, CDR1 SGHRS and CDR2 YFSETQ. The CDR3 DNA reads as TGCGCCAGCAGCCGTCAGACTACGCAAGAGACCCAGTACTTC. Translated, it gives CASSRQTTQETQYF.

This clone has just a few counts. CDR3 sequence: CASSSATGGREQYF. The CDR3 DNA sequence: TGTGCCAGCAGCTCTGCGACAGGGGGTCGCGAGCAGTACTTC. V is TRBV7-2 and J is TRBJ2-7; TRBD1 matches 9 bases. V lost 4 bases to trimming and J lost 6 bases; unmatched junction nucleotides: 7. The CDR3 is made up of 14 amino acids. Germline assignment: CDR1 SGHTA and CDR2 FQGNSA.

The chain couples TRBV19 to TRBJ1-4; TRBD1 matches 10 bases. Germline V gene data show CDR1 as LNHDA and CDR2 as SQIVND (reference sequence). V trimming: 3 bases; J trimming: 6 bases; junction bases outside the gene matches: 1. This CDR3 region has 14 residues. In DNA, the CDR3 is TGTGCCAGTAGTATGGGACAGGGGTATGAAAAACTGTTTTTT. This codes for CASSMGQGYEKLFF.

This sequence joins TRBV28 and TRBJ2-3; 8 bases match TRBD1. Looked up from germline, CDR1 is MDHEN and CDR2 is SYDVKM. The V gene end was trimmed by 3 bases and the J gene end by 2 bases; junction bases not matched to a gene: 7. The CDR3 sequence is 16 residues long. The CDR3 sequence is CASSLRSQGVTDTQYF. The CDR3 DNA reads as TGTGCCAGCAGTTTGAGATCACAGGGGGTCACAGATACGCAGTATTTT. Full variable domain (missing parts from reference TRBV28 and TRBJ2-3): DVKVTQSSRYLVKRTGEKVFLECVQDMDHENMFWYRQDPGLGLRLIYFSYDVKMKEKGDIPEGYSVSREKKERFSLILESASTNQTSMYLCASSLRSQGVTDTQYFGPGTRLTVL.

This clone has a handful of counts. The chain couples TRBV19 to TRBJ1-5; D gene unclear. The CDR3 extends over 14 amino acids. Per germline, CDR1 LNHDA and CDR2 SQIVND (reference sequence). V gave up 2 bases and J gave up 2 bases, with 7 bases separating them. The CDR3 DNA follows: TGTGCCAGTAGTATAAGTCTGGGCAATCAGCCCCAGCATTTT. Its protein product is CASSISLGNQPQHF.

The chain is built from TRBV18 and TRBJ2-7, with a tentative D call TRBD2 (7 bases). The CDR3 length is 13 residues. Germline CDR1 is KGHSH and CDR2 is LQKENI. The V end was cut by 3 bases, the J end by 5 bases, with 11 bases between. In DNA form, the CDR3 reads TGTGCCAGCTCACCTCCGGGGGGCAACGAGCAGTACTTC. Translating it yields CASSPPGGNEQYF.

Remarks on this clone: Other DNA sequences in this specimen translate into the identical CDR3. This chain links TRBV9 with TRBJ2-2; no clear D gene. The CDR3 runs 14 residues. The V end lost 1 base, the J end lost 2 bases, and 6 bases lay between the germline ends. The germline V gene has CDR1 SGDLS and CDR2 YYNGEE. CDR3 protein: CASSVTGNTGELFF. The CDR3 DNA sequence: TGTGCCAGCAGCGTAACTGGAAACACCGGGGAGCTGTTTTTT.

The chain uses TRBV6-1 and TRBJ1-1; TRBD1 aligns across 8 bases. CDR1 and CDR2 (germline): MNHNS, SASEGT. V gave up 0 bases and J gave up 0 bases; unmatched junction bases: 3. The CDR3 length is 16 residues. CDR3 sequence: CASSEASQGVNTEAFF. DNA of the CDR3: TGTGCCAGCAGTGAAGCATCACAGGGGGTGAACACTGAAGCTTTCTTT.

The chain employs TRBV19 and TRBJ1-1, with D maybe TRBD1 (5 bases). CDR1 is LNHDA, CDR2 SQIVND, per germline (reference sequence). The V end was cut by 0 bases, the J end by 6 bases, with 14 bases between. There are 15 residues in the CDR3. This chain's CDR3 is CASSIDLRGAPEAFF. The CDR3 region has the DNA TGTGCCAGTAGTATAGATCTAAGAGGGGCGCCTGAAGCTTTCTTT.

The V call is TRBV9, the J call TRBJ2-7; no definite D call. Germline CDR1 SGDLS, CDR2 YYNGEE. This CDR3 region has 15 residues. Trimming took 2 bases from V and 0 from J, leaving 12 bases between them. In DNA, the CDR3 is TGTGCCAGCAGCGTTGGGTCGGTCGCCTCCTACGAGCAGTACTTC. It yields the protein CASSVGSVASYEQYF.

J is TRBJ2-7 and V is TRBV7-2; TRBD1 matches at 8 bases. The germline CDR1 and CDR2 sequences are SGHTA and FQGNSA. The trim removed 1 base at V and 2 bases at J, leaving 1 base unmatched. This CDR3 has 14 residues. The CDR3: CASSLGTGPYEQYF. In DNA form, the CDR3 reads TGTGCCAGCAGCTTAGGGACAGGGCCCTACGAGCAGTACTTC. The whole variable domain, filled in from reference TRBV7-2 and TRBJ2-7, reads GAGVSQSPSNKVTEKGKDVELRCDPISGHTALYWYRQSLGQGLEFLIYFQGNSAPDKSGLPSDRFSAERTGGSVSTLTIQRTQQEDSAVYLCASSLGTGPYEQYFGPGTRLTVT.

The chain has TRBV19 and TRBJ1-3, with a weak D call TRBD1 (5 bases). This CDR3 is 17 amino acids long. Germline values: CDR1 LNHDA, CDR2 SQIVND (reference sequence). V lost 2 bases and J 0 bases, leaving 14 bases between the germline ends. The DNA of the CDR3 is TGTGCCAGTAGTATAACCACTCAGGGCACCTCTGGAAACACCATATATTTT. Encoded protein: CASSITTQGTSGNTIYF.

The J gene is TRBJ1-6, the V gene TRBV7-9; possible D gene TRBD1, 6 bases. CDR3 length: 14 amino acids. CDR1 SEHNR and CDR2 FQNEAQ come from the germline V gene (reference sequence). V lost 3 bases and J lost 6, with 9 bases in between. The CDR3 region has the DNA TGTGCCAGCAGCTTCGGACAGACTAATTCACCCCTCCACTTT. Translated, it gives CASSFGQTNSPLHF. Supplemented by reference TRBV7-9 and TRBJ1-6, the full variable domain reads DTGVSQNPRHKITKRGQNVTFRCDPISEHNRLYWYRQTLGQGPEFLTYFQNEAQLEKSRLLSDRFSAERPKGSFSTLEIQRTEQGDSAMYLCASSFGQTNSPLHFGNGTRLTVT.

The chain couples TRBV6-1 to TRBJ1-2; 7 bases are shared with TRBD1. This CDR3 has 13 residues. CDR1 and CDR2 (germline): MNHNS, SASEGT. Trimming cost V 1 base and J 8 bases; bases outside gene matches: 4. CDR3 residues: CASSEGQGLGYTF. The DNA of the CDR3 is TGTGCCAGCAGTGAAGGACAGGGCCTGGGCTACACCTTC.

The J gene is TRBJ2-7, the V gene TRBV7-2; TRBD1 agrees at 7 bases. Trimming removed 2 bases from V and 6 bases from J; junction bases left unmatched: 1. The CDR3 extends over 12 amino acids. CDR1 SGHTA and CDR2 FQGNSA come from the germline V gene. CDR3 sequence reads: CASSLSGGEQYF. The DNA of the CDR3 is TGTGCCAGCAGCTTATCAGGGGGCGAGCAGTACTTC.

The chain is built from TRBV3-1 (or the pseudogene TRBV3-2) and TRBJ2-2; no clear D. The V end lost 2 bases, the J end lost 5 bases, and 6 bases lay between the germline ends. Germline V gene sequence: CDR1 LGHDT, CDR2 YNNKEL (reference sequence). The length of the CDR3 is 13 residues. CDR3 sequence reads: CASSQSDTGELFF. DNA of the CDR3: TGTGCCAGCAGCCAATCTGATACCGGGGAGCTGTTTTTT.

In this sample, this clone turned up once. Other DNA sequences in the sample encode the same CDR3. The V and J genes are TRBV28 and TRBJ1-2, with D possibly matching TRBD1 (5 bases). CDR1 is MDHEN, CDR2 SYDVKM, per germline. This CDR3 contains 13 residues. V lost 3 bases to trimming and J lost 3 bases, with 8 bases between them. CDR3 sequence: CASSLVGDYGYTF. The CDR3 DNA is TGTGCCAGCAGTTTGGTGGGGGACTATGGCTACACCTTC.

The chain carries TRBV2 and TRBJ1-2, with a possible D match to TRBD1 (5 bases). This CDR3 is 14 amino acids long. Germline V lookup: CDR1 SNHLY, CDR2 FYNNEI. The V end lost 0 bases, the J end lost 13 bases, and 18 bases lay between the germline ends. Here the CDR3 DNA reads TGTGCCAGCAGTGAAGCACGGTCAGGGAATAGATGCACCTTC. The encoded protein is CASSEARSGNRCTF. The whole variable domain, filled in from reference TRBV2 and TRBJ1-2, reads EPEVTQTPSHQVTQMGQEVILRCVPISNHLYFYWYRQILGQKVEFLVSFYNNEISEKSEIFDDQFSVERPDGSNFTLKIRSTKLEDSAMYFCASSEARSGNRCTFGSGTRLTVV.

The V gene is TRBV12-3 or TRBV12-4, the J gene TRBJ1-5; D is undetermined. V was trimmed by 0 bases and J by 4 bases, leaving 4 bases between them. The CDR3 covers 13 residues. This CDR3 is CASSLAVNQPQHF. The CDR3, as DNA: TGTGCCAGCAGTTTAGCAGTGAATCAGCCCCAGCATTTT.

V gene TRBV28 combines with J gene TRBJ1-6, with a possible D match to TRBD1 (6 bases). This CDR3 is built from 15 residues. Germline CDR1 reads MDHEN; CDR2 reads SYDVKM. The V gene lost 11 bases and the J gene lost 3 bases, with 17 bases spanning the gap. The DNA for the CDR3 is TGTGCCGGAGGGGTACAGGGTAACTATAATTCACCCCTCCACTTT. Translation gives CAGGVQGNYNSPLHF.

CDR3 bases: TGTGCCAGCAGCTCGGTGGACAGGGGGTTTCAATACAATGAGCAGTTCTTC. This codes for CASSSVDRGFQYNEQFF. V and J are TRBV11-2 and TRBJ2-1, with TRBD1 matching 10 bases. The CDR3 consists of 17 residues. CDR1 is SGHAT, CDR2 FQNNGV, per germline. V lost 4 bases, J lost 4 bases, and 10 bases stayed unmatched. The full variable domain, with the rest looked up from reference TRBV11-2 and TRBJ2-1, is EAGVAQSPRYKIIEKRQSVAFWCNPISGHATLYWYQQILGQGPKLLIQFQNNGVVDDSQLPKDRFSAERLKGVDSTLKIQPAKLEDSAVYLCASSSVDRGFQYNEQFFGPGTRLTVL.

This sequence joins TRBV11-2 and TRBJ2-7, with D uncertain. The germline V gene encodes CDR1 SGHAT and CDR2 FQNNGV. Trimming shortened V by 5 bases and J by 5 bases, and 16 bases separated the two germline ends. This CDR3 is 14 amino acids long. The chain's CDR3 is CASSLNPSGDEQYF. In DNA form, the CDR3 reads TGTGCCAGCAGCCTAAACCCCTCTGGGGACGAGCAGTACTTC.

This chain uses TRBV11-2 with TRBJ2-2; D is unclear. The CDR3 sequence is 11 residues long. Trimming took off 2 bases at V and 5 bases at J, with 0 bases between the two ends. Per germline, CDR1 SGHAT and CDR2 FQNNGV. CDR3 region: CASSLTGELFF. CDR3 nucleotide sequence: TGTGCCAGCAGCTTAACCGGGGAGCTGTTTTTT. Filled out from reference TRBV11-2 and TRBJ2-2, the complete variable domain reads EAGVAQSPRYKIIEKRQSVAFWCNPISGHATLYWYQQILGQGPKLLIQFQNNGVVDDSQLPKDRFSAERLKGVDSTLKIQPAKLEDSAVYLCASSLTGELFFGEGSRLTVL.

The chain uses TRBV24-1 and TRBJ2-7; TRBD1 might be the D (5 bases). This CDR3 comprises 12 residues. V was trimmed by 3 bases and J by 8 bases, leaving 10 bases between them. Germline V lookup: CDR1 KGHDR, CDR2 SFDVKD. The DNA of the CDR3 is TGTGCCACCAGTGATGCACAGGTTAAGCAGTACTTC. As protein: CATSDAQVKQYF.